The 6 T cell receptor beta chains given below trace back to one sample, sequenced in a study of blood T cells in healthy people across ages. Together with a sample-barcoded 5' primer, a J-beta primer mix was included in a second PCR lasting 7 to 11 cycles. TCRdb ran MiXCR on the 5' RACE reads and lists one entry per CDR3 protein. The sample has roughly 700,000 distinct CDR3 sequences; around 49% are singletons. Input material: blood. The receptors were sampled from an older woman in good health.

Comment on this clonotype: A read error may produce the germline difference seen at one junction end. The chain has TRBV6-2 or TRBV6-3 and TRBJ1-2, with no clear D. Germline V gene data show CDR1 as MNHEY and CDR2 as SVGEGT. There are 14 residues in the CDR3. DNA for the CDR3: TGTGCCAGCGGTTACGAAGGCGGCTTCTATGGCTACACCTTC. Protein: CASGYEGGFYGYTF.

This clonotype was counted only a few times. The chain carries TRBV6-5 and TRBJ2-1, with D maybe TRBD2 (5 bases). This CDR3 contains 14 residues. Per the germline V gene, CDR1 is MNHEY and CDR2 is SVGAGI. Trimming took 7 bases from V and 5 from J, leaving 15 bases between them. DNA for the CDR3: TGTGCCAGCACTCTATCTACGGGGAACAATGAGCAGTTCTTC. Protein: CASTLSTGNNEQFF.

The CDR3 DNA reads as TGTGCCAGCAGCCCACAGACAGGCATCGCTGAAAAACTGTTTTTT. Translation: CASSPQTGIAEKLFF. The V and J genes are TRBV7-2 and TRBJ1-4; TRBD1 is a possible D gene (6 bases). CDR3 length equals 15 residues. V was clipped by 5 bases and J by 7 bases, with 17 bases between them. Germline-derived CDR1 and CDR2 are SGHTA and FQGNSA.

This clonotype was seen a handful of times. The chain is built from TRBV29-1 and TRBJ2-3; 9 bases fit TRBD2. CDR1 is SQVTM and CDR2 is ANQGSEA in the germline V gene. The CDR3 runs to 16 residues. V was pared by 0 bases and J by 8 bases, with 12 bases of the junction left unmatched. The CDR3 DNA is TGCAGCGTTGAAGAAGGTTTAGCGGGAGTATTTGTTACGCAGTATTTT. It translates to CSVEEGLAGVFVTQYF.

This sequence joins TRBV11-2 and TRBJ2-7, with unresolved D. V was shortened by 2 bases and J by 0 bases, with 14 bases between the two germline ends. The CDR3 is 16 amino acids. CDR1 and CDR2 from the germline V gene are SGHAT and FQNNGV. The CDR3 loop reads CASSLSRSVSSYEQYF. In DNA, the CDR3 is TGTGCCAGCAGCTTATCTAGGAGCGTAAGCTCCTACGAGCAGTACTTC.

This chain uses TRBV20-1 with TRBJ2-5, with TRBD1 matching over 7 bases. CDR1 DFQATT and CDR2 SNEGSKA come from the germline V gene (reference sequence). The CDR3 consists of 12 residues. V was pared by 6 bases and J by 5 bases, with 6 bases of the junction left unmatched. Here the CDR3 DNA reads TGCAGTGCCACGGACAGGTGGGAGACCCAGTACTTC. This gives the protein CSATDRWETQYF.